Described below is a single T cell receptor (beta chain) sequence and its context. Its antigen remains unknown. Each clinical donor contributed on average about 92,000 T cells from unsorted cryopreserved PBMC. CDR1 and CDR2 from the germline V gene are KGHSH and LQKENI. The CDR3 length is 16 residues. V was clipped by 3 bases and J by 3 bases; unmatched bases: 8. Repertoires were generated with immunoSEQ multiplex PCR, while TCRdb's copy carries only in-frame clones and drops some. This table holds some 41,000 clones, about 94% found once. This specimen comes from a study of T cells in tuberculosis. For the study at large: The T cells targeted glucose monomycolate, a mycobacterial lipid, via CD1B.

The study, taken as a whole, reports: Classification accuracy was roughly 87% (AUROC approximately 0.89) with the GMM-specific repertoire.

The chain employs TRBV18 and TRBJ2-7, with 10 bases fitting TRBD1. The TCR was taken from a donor aged 10 to 29 with latent tuberculosis or without tuberculosis infection. Some clones in this sample may be carry-over from other donors' samples. The sequenced sample was PBMCs. CDR3 DNA sequence: TGTGCCAGCTCACCTCCGGGGACAGGGGCGGGCTACGAGCAGTACTTC. Translation gives CASSPPGTGAGYEQYF.